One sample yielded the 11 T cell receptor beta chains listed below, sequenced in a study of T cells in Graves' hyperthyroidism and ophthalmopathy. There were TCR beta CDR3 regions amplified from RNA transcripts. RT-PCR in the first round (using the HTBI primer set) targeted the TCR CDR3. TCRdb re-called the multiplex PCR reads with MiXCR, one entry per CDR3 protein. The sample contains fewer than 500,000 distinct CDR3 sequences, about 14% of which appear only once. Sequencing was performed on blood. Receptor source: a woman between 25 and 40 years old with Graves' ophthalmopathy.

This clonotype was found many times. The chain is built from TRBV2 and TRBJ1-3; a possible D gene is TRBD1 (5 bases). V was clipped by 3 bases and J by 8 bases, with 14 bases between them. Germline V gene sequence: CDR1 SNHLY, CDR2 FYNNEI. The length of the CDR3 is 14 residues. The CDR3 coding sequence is TGTGCCAGCAGTGACCGCTCGCGGGGCGACACCATATATTTT. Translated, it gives CASSDRSRGDTIYF.

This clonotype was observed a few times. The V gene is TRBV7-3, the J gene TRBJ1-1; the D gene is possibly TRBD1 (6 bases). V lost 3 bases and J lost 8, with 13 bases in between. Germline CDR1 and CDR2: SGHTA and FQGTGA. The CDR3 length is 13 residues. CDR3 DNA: TGTGCCAGCAGCTTCTTACGAGGGGGGGAAGCTTTCTTT. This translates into CASSFLRGGEAFF.

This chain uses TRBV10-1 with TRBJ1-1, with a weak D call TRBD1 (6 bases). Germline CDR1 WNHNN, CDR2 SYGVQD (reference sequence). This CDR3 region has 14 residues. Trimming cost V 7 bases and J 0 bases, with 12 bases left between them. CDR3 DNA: TGCGCCAGCAACCGTGGACAGATGAACACTGAAGCTTTCTTT. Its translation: CASNRGQMNTEAFF.

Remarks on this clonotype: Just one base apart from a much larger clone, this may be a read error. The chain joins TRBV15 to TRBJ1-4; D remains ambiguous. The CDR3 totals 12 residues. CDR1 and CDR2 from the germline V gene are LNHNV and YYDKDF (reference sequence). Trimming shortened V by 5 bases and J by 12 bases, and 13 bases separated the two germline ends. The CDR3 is CATSEELTQLFF. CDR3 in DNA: TGTGCCACCAGCGAAGAACTCACCCAACTGTTTTTT.

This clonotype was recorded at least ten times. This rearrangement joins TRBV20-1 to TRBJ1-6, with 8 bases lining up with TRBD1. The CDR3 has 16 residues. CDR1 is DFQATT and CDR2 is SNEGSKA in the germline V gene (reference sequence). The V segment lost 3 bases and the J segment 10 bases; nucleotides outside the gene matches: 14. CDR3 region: CSARGLTGTGGSPLHF. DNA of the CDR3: TGCAGTGCTAGGGGGCTAACCGGGACAGGCGGCTCACCCCTCCACTTT.

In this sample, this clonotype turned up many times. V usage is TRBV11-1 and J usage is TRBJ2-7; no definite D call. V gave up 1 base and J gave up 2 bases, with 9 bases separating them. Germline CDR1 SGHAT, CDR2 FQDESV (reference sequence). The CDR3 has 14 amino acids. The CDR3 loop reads CASSLGWRAYEQYF. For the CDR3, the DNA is TGTGCCAGCAGCTTAGGCTGGCGCGCCTACGAGCAGTACTTC.

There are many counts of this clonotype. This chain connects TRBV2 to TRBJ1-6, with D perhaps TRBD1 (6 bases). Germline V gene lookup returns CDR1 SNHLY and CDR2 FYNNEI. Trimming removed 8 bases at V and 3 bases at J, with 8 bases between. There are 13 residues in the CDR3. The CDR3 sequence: CASRDIYNSPLHF. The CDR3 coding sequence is TGTGCCAGCCGGGACATCTATAATTCACCCCTCCACTTT.

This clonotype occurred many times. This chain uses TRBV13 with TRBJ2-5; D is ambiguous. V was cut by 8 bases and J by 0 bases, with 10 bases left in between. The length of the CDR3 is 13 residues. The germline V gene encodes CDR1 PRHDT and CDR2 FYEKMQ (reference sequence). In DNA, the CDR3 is TGTGCCAGCGAGATCAGGAACCAAGAGACCCAGTACTTC. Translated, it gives CASEIRNQETQYF.

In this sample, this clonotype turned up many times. The CDR3 nucleotides read TGCGCCAGCAGCCAAGAACCAGCGGATCAAGAGACCCAGTACTTC. Translation: CASSQEPADQETQYF. The chain has TRBV4-1 and TRBJ2-5; D is perhaps TRBD2 (5 bases). Germline assignment: CDR1 MGHRA and CDR2 YSYEKL. This CDR3 has 15 residues. Between the trimmed V and J ends, which lost 0 bases and 2 bases, there was a span of 10 bases.

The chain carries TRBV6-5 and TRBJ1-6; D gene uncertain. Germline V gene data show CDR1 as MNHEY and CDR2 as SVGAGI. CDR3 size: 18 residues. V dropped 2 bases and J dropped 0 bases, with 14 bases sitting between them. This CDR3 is CASSYPIPGSSYNSPLHF. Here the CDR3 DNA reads TGTGCCAGCAGTTACCCCATTCCCGGGAGCTCCTATAATTCACCCCTCCACTTT.

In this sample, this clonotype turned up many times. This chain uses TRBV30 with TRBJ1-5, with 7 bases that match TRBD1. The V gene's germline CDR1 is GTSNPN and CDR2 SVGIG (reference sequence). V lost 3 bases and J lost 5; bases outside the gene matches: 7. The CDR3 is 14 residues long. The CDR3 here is CAWSRDSTYQPQHF. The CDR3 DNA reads TGTGCCTGGAGCCGGGACAGTACATATCAGCCCCAGCATTTT.